The 25 T cell receptor beta chains reported below all come from one sample, sequenced in a study of cytomegalovirus exposure and HLA in healthy donors. This PCR relied on a set of 60 Vbeta primers and 13 Jbeta primers. TCRdb keeps only in-frame clones here, not all; method: immunoSEQ multiplex PCR. The table shows some 180,000 clones, with more than 65% occurring only once. The specimen sequenced was PBMCs. Receptor source: a woman aged 25 to 39 in good health and CMV-seronegative.

The chain employs TRBV10-3 and TRBJ1-1, with D tentatively TRBD1 (5 bases). The CDR3 sequence is 14 residues long. Trimming stripped 6 bases from V and 5 bases from J, with 16 bases between. Germline V CDR1 and CDR2: ENHRY, SYGVKD. In nucleotides, the CDR3 is TGTGCCATCAGCCTAAAGACAGCGGGTACTGAAGCTTTCTTT. Protein sequence: CAISLKTAGTEAFF.

This chain links TRBV5-1 with TRBJ1-3, with a tentative D call TRBD1 (6 bases). This CDR3 contains 13 residues. From germline, CDR1 is SGHRS and CDR2 YFSETQ. Trimming took 2 bases from V and 8 from J, leaving 11 bases between them. CDR3 bases: TGCGCCAGCAGCTTTAACAGGGAAGACACCATATATTTT. This sequence encodes CASSFNREDTIYF.

The chain joins TRBV7-8 to TRBJ1-5; 8 nucleotides align to TRBD1. The V gene end was trimmed by 5 bases and the J gene end by 4 bases; junction bases not matched to a gene: 7. Germline V gives CDR1 SGHVS, CDR2 FQNEAQ. This CDR3 is 15 amino acids long. CDR3 loop: CASSPQGASNQPQHF. Here the CDR3 DNA reads TGTGCCAGCAGCCCCCAGGGGGCAAGTAATCAGCCCCAGCATTTT.

This rearrangement joins TRBV4-2 to TRBJ2-4; D gene ambiguous. This CDR3 is 15 amino acids long. The germline CDR1 and CDR2 sequences are LGHNA and YNFKEQ. The V end was cut by 2 bases, the J end by 8 bases, with 16 bases between. The CDR3 loop is CASSQPDSRSDIQYF. CDR3 coding DNA: TGTGCCAGCAGCCAACCAGACTCCCGGTCGGACATTCAGTACTTC.

This clone was observed a handful of times. The chain combines TRBV6-5 with TRBJ1-2; a weak D match, TRBD1 (5 bases). V gave up 2 bases and J gave up 7 bases, with 11 bases separating them. The length of the CDR3 is 13 residues. Germline CDR1 MNHEY, CDR2 SVGAGI. The CDR3 nucleotides are TGTGCCAGCAGTTACGGCCCAGGGCGTGGCTACACCTTC. It encodes CASSYGPGRGYTF.

In its sample, this clone was seen a few times. J is TRBJ2-5 and V is TRBV27; tentative D call: TRBD1 (6 bases). The J call may be incorrect, as the DNA end agrees better with TRBJ2-7. Germline assignment: CDR1 MNHEY and CDR2 SMNVEV (reference sequence). CDR3 length: 13 residues. This chain's CDR3 is CASSLGQYYEQYF. CDR3 nucleotides: TGTGCCAGCAGTTTAGGACAGTACTACGAGCAGTACTTC.

The genes are TRBV7-9 and TRBJ2-5, with 10 bases that match TRBD2. The germline V gene has CDR1 SEHNR and CDR2 FQNEAQ (reference sequence). Trimming cost V 3 bases and J 5 bases; bases outside gene matches: 9. The CDR3 is 16 residues long. In nucleotides, the CDR3 is TGTGCCAGCAGCTTGCAAGCGGGGGGGCACCGGGAGACCCAGTACTTC. Encoded protein: CASSLQAGGHRETQYF.

The V and J genes are TRBV19 and TRBJ2-7; 7 bases are a match to TRBD1. This CDR3 spans 13 amino acids. The junction had 5 bases not matched to a gene; V was cut back by 5 bases and J by 4 bases. CDR1 is LNHDA and CDR2 is SQIVND in the germline V gene (reference sequence). The CDR3 DNA reads as TGTGCCAGTAGTGAGGACAGGATATACGAGCAGTACTTC. Its translation is CASSEDRIYEQYF.

The chain links TRBV5-1 to TRBJ2-2; D unresolved. This CDR3 is 16 amino acids long. CDR1 SGHRS and CDR2 YFSETQ come from the germline V gene. Trimming left V 4 bases short and J 5 bases short, with 18 bases between. CDR3 amino acids: CASSLRPQARTGELFF. The CDR3 coding sequence is TGCGCCAGCAGCCTTAGGCCCCAAGCGAGGACCGGGGAGCTGTTTTTT.

Details on this clone: This CDR3 is missing its conserved last phenylalanine or tryptophan, likely due to a read error. The rearrangement uses TRBV7-6 and TRBJ1-6; D gene unclear. CDR1 and CDR2 (germline): SGHVS, FNYEAQ. The CDR3 totals 13 residues. Trimming stripped 1 base from V and 7 bases from J, with 5 bases between. CDR3 residues: CASSLVENSPLHL. CDR3 sequence (DNA): TGTGCCAGCAGCTTAGTGGAGAATTCACCCCTCCACCTT.

This clone was picked up a small number of times. The chain is built from TRBV7-9 and TRBJ2-3; a possible D gene is TRBD1 (5 bases). CDR3 length equals 14 residues. CDR1 is SEHNR, CDR2 FQNEAQ, per germline (reference sequence). Between the trimmed V and J ends, which lost 2 bases and 6 bases, there was a span of 12 bases. The CDR3 DNA reads TGTGCCAGCAGCTTACTGGACAAGAGGGATACGCAGTATTTT. Translated: CASSLLDKRDTQYF.

This clone came up a few times. The chain uses TRBV6-5 and TRBJ2-2, with D possibly TRBD2 on 6 matching bases. V lost 4 bases to trimming and J lost 3 bases, with 9 bases between them. Germline V gives CDR1 MNHEY, CDR2 SVGAGI. This CDR3 is 14 amino acids long. Here the CDR3 reads CASSSWEDTGELFF. CDR3 coding DNA: TGTGCCAGCAGTTCTTGGGAGGACACCGGGGAGCTGTTTTTT.

Of note for this clone: One end of the junction does not line up with germline, which may come from a read error. The gene calls are TRBV7-7 and TRBJ2-1; 10 bases are a match to TRBD2. The CDR3 length is 16 residues. Germline V lookup: CDR1 SSHAT, CDR2 FNYEAQ (reference sequence). The DNA for the CDR3 is TGTGCTAGCAGCCCCTTGACTAGCGGGCATAACAATGAGCAGTTCTTC. Translated: CASSPLTSGHNNEQFF.

The chain employs TRBV7-9 and TRBJ2-2; D call uncertain. The germline V gene encodes CDR1 SEHNR and CDR2 FQNEAQ (reference sequence). Trimming stripped 1 base from V and 6 bases from J, with 12 bases between. The CDR3 spans 15 residues. In nucleotides, the CDR3 is TGTGCCAGCAGCTTAGGGAGAGCGAATTCCGGGGAGCTGTTTTTT. Protein sequence: CASSLGRANSGELFF.

Here the CDR3 DNA reads TGCGCCAGCAGCAAGGGGGACAGGGGGCGGGAAAAACTGTTTTTT. Residues: CASSKGDRGREKLFF. The V call is TRBV5-1, the J call TRBJ1-4, with 12 bases that match TRBD1. Looked up from germline, CDR1 is SGHRS and CDR2 is YFSETQ. After removal of 4 bases from V and 8 bases from J, the junction contained 6 bases not matched to a gene. The CDR3 sequence is 15 residues long. The full variable domain, in which reference TRBV5-1 and TRBJ1-4 provide the parts outside the CDR3, is KAGVTQTPRYLIKTRGQQVTLSCSPISGHRSVSWYQQTPGQGLQFLFEYFSETQRNKGNFPGRFSGRQFSNSRSEMNVSTLELGDSALYLCASSKGDRGREKLFFGSGTQLSVL.

This clone has a single count. The chain links TRBV30 to TRBJ1-3; a possible D gene is TRBD1 (5 bases). Germline CDR1 GTSNPN, CDR2 SVGIG (reference sequence). V lost 5 bases to trimming and J lost 0 bases, with 17 bases between them. The CDR3 has 16 amino acids. The CDR3 here is CAWGERDSASGNTIYF. CDR3 DNA sequence: TGTGCCTGGGGGGAGAGGGACTCGGCCTCTGGAAACACCATATATTTT.

The chain is built from TRBV4-2 and TRBJ2-2; D may be TRBD2 (7 bases). The V and J ends lost 3 bases and 1 base respectively, with 12 bases between them. The germline V gene has CDR1 LGHNA and CDR2 YNFKEQ. CDR3 length: 16 amino acids. The CDR3 DNA follows: TGTGCCAGCAGCCAGGGGGGGGCTCGGAACACCGGGGAGCTGTTTTTT. Its translation: CASSQGGARNTGELFF.

This chain links TRBV6-6 with TRBJ1-5; no firm D call. V dropped 7 bases and J dropped 7 bases, with 17 bases sitting between them. The germline gives CDR1 MNHNY, CDR2 SVGAGI (reference sequence). The CDR3 length is 14 residues. CDR3 amino acids: CASKIEGSRQPQHF. The CDR3 DNA sequence: TGTGCCAGCAAAATAGAGGGCAGTCGCCAGCCCCAGCATTTT.

This clone has only a few counts. This chain uses TRBV7-6 with TRBJ2-1; 10 bases align to TRBD2. CDR1 SGHVS and CDR2 FNYEAQ come from the germline V gene. This CDR3 comprises 19 residues. The trim removed 1 base at V and 2 bases at J, leaving 11 bases unmatched. CDR3 nucleotide sequence: TGTGCCAGCAGCTTAGTACGTTTGGCTAGCGGGAGTGCCTACAATGAGCAGTTCTTC. Encoded protein: CASSLVRLASGSAYNEQFF.

V is TRBV7-3 and J is TRBJ2-1; D call uncertain. Trimming stripped 1 base from V and 9 bases from J, with 13 bases between. Germline CDR1 is SGHTA and CDR2 is FQGTGA. The CDR3 loop spans 14 amino acids. CDR3 residues: CASSLNLQDTEQFF. The DNA of the CDR3 is TGTGCCAGCAGCTTAAACCTACAAGACACTGAGCAGTTCTTC.

This clone was seen a single time. The chain recombines TRBV18 with TRBJ2-1; D may be TRBD2 (6 bases). In germline, CDR1 is KGHSH, CDR2 LQKENI. Trimming shortened V by 3 bases and J by 7 bases, and 16 bases separated the two germline ends. This CDR3 contains 15 residues. The CDR3 DNA follows: TGTGCCAGCTCACCCGTACGAGGAGGGGCAAATGAGCAGTTCTTC. It codes for CASSPVRGGANEQFF.

V gene TRBV7-2 combines with J gene TRBJ2-3; a possible D gene is TRBD2 (5 bases). V lost 2 bases, J lost 0 bases, and 15 bases lay in between. The V gene's germline CDR1 is SGHTA and CDR2 FQGNSA. CDR3 size: 17 residues. The CDR3 DNA reads as TGTGCCAGCAGCTTACAAGAACCGTGGACTAGCACAGATACGCAGTATTTT. Residues: CASSLQEPWTSTDTQYF.

The rearrangement joins TRBV15 to TRBJ1-1, with D possibly being TRBD1 (5 bases). V was clipped by 4 bases and J by 5 bases, with 26 bases between them. CDR1 and CDR2 from the germline V gene are LNHNV and YYDKDF (reference sequence). The length of the CDR3 is 18 residues. This CDR3 reads CATSTPQLRVKGKTEAFF. The DNA for the CDR3 is TGTGCCACCAGCACCCCTCAGCTCAGGGTGAAAGGGAAAACTGAAGCTTTCTTT.

This chain links TRBV7-9 with TRBJ1-1; D call uncertain. The V gene's germline CDR1 is SEHNR and CDR2 FQNEAQ (reference sequence). CDR3 length: 14 amino acids. Trimming left V 5 bases short and J 3 bases short, with 13 bases between. The CDR3 coding sequence is TGTGCCAGCAGCCCCGAACTAGTGTACACTGAAGCTTTCTTT. Its protein product is CASSPELVYTEAFF.

This sequence joins TRBV27 and TRBJ1-1; the D is unclear. The CDR3 covers 13 residues. Per germline, CDR1 MNHEY and CDR2 SMNVEV (reference sequence). Trimming stripped 5 bases from V and 1 base from J, with 8 bases between. The CDR3 region is CASSVRGNTEAFF. CDR3 bases: TGTGCCAGCAGTGTCCGGGGGAACACTGAAGCTTTCTTT.